Below, 15 T cell receptor beta chains from the same sample are listed, as sequenced in a study of T cell repertoires in cytomegalovirus infection. TCRdb recomputed calls from the reads with MiXCR, one row per CDR3 protein. The sample holds around 310,000 distinct CDR3 sequences, roughly a sixth seen once. Sequencing was performed on PBMCs. The receptors stem from a human donor in good health (CMV status not recorded). Some clones in this sample may be carry-over from other donors' samples.

This clonotype occurred a few times. This sequence joins TRBV12-3 or TRBV12-4 and TRBJ1-6; no clear D gene. The length of the CDR3 is 14 residues. The V end lost 6 bases, the J end lost 5 bases, and 11 bases lay between the germline ends. Written as DNA, the CDR3 is TGTGCCAGCAGCCCCGATGGAAATAATTCACCCCTCCACTTT. Its protein product is CASSPDGNNSPLHF.

The genes are TRBV4-2 and TRBJ1-2, with 7 bases lining up with TRBD1. In germline, CDR1 is LGHNA, CDR2 YNFKEQ. V was pared by 0 bases and J by 6 bases, with 7 bases of the junction left unmatched. The CDR3 extends over 15 amino acids. The DNA of the CDR3 is TGTGCCAGCAGCCAAGAGACCAGGGGGTGGGATGGCTACACCTTC. This sequence encodes CASSQETRGWDGYTF.

The sample holds a few counts of this clonotype. The V call is TRBV20-1, the J call TRBJ2-7; 7 bases line up with TRBD1. The trim removed 0 bases at V and 2 bases at J, leaving 10 bases unmatched. The CDR3 is 16 amino acids. Germline V gene data show CDR1 as DFQATT and CDR2 as SNEGSKA (reference sequence). CDR3 loop: CSARDLFTGVTYEQYF. The CDR3 DNA follows: TGCAGTGCTAGAGATCTCTTCACAGGGGTTACCTACGAGCAGTACTTC.

This clonotype was counted only a few times. The chain carries TRBV28 and TRBJ1-1, with no clear D. V lost 6 bases to trimming and J lost 5 bases, with 10 bases between them. The CDR3 is 12 amino acids. CDR1 and CDR2 from the germline V gene are MDHEN and SYDVKM. The CDR3 DNA sequence: TGTGCCAGCAGGACCCCGTTGACTGAAGCTTTCTTT. Protein product: CASRTPLTEAFF.

This clonotype was observed a few times. The chain links TRBV11-2 to TRBJ2-3, with 12 bases lining up with TRBD2. The CDR3 loop spans 17 amino acids. Germline loops: CDR1 SGHAT, CDR2 FQNNGV. V trimming: 3 bases; J trimming: 4 bases; junction bases outside the gene matches: 8. The chain's CDR3 is CASSFSLAGGPADTQYF. CDR3 DNA sequence: TGTGCCAGCAGCTTTAGTCTAGCGGGGGGGCCGGCAGATACGCAGTATTTT.

In its sample, this clonotype was seen many times. The chain uses TRBV6-1 and TRBJ2-7, with 7 bases lining up with TRBD1. The CDR3 spans 17 residues. J was trimmed by 5 bases and V by 3 bases; bases with no gene match: 16. Germline V gives CDR1 MNHNS, CDR2 SASEGT. The CDR3 nucleotides are TGTGCCAGCAGTGACCGGGACAGTTTTTTATCCCTCCACGAGCAGTACTTC. This gives the protein CASSDRDSFLSLHEQYF.

This clonotype has more than one count but fewer than ten. The chain employs TRBV20-1 and TRBJ1-3; D is perhaps TRBD1 (6 bases). The V end was cut by 2 bases, the J end by 3 bases, with 11 bases between. Germline V gives CDR1 DFQATT, CDR2 SNEGSKA (reference sequence). The CDR3 length is 14 residues. In DNA, the CDR3 is TGCAGTGCTAGACCCCAGACAGGTGGAAACACCATATATTTT. Amino acid sequence: CSARPQTGGNTIYF.

The CDR3 spells CASSLKLAPQETQYF. The CDR3 DNA sequence: TGTGCCAGCAGCTTGAAATTGGCACCTCAAGAGACCCAGTACTTC. V and J are TRBV5-4 and TRBJ2-5; D is undetermined. With 1 base removed from V and 2 bases from J, the gap between germline ends came to 12 bases. Germline CDR1 SGHNT, CDR2 YYREEE (reference sequence). The CDR3 loop spans 15 amino acids.

A word on this clonotype: A read error may produce the germline difference seen at one junction end. The CDR3 DNA reads as TGTGCCAGCAGCCGGGACAAAACCTACGCGCAGTCCTTC. Protein sequence: CASSRDKTYAQSF. This chain links TRBV7-2 with TRBJ2-7; weak D call: TRBD1 (6 bases). Germline V gene lookup returns CDR1 SGHTA and CDR2 FQGNSA. CDR3 length: 13 residues.

In this sample, this clonotype turned up many times. The V call is TRBV7-6, the J call TRBJ1-5; 8 positions match TRBD1. V was clipped by 5 bases and J by 4 bases; unmatched bases: 7. CDR3 length: 15 residues. Germline V CDR1 and CDR2: SGHVS, FNYEAQ. DNA for the CDR3: TGTGCCAGCAGCGTCGAACAGGGGGGAAATCAGCCCCAGCATTTT. It translates to CASSVEQGGNQPQHF.

The CDR3 coding sequence is TGTGCCAGTAGTACTGGACAGTCGCTTTATCAGCCCCAGCATTTT. Its protein product is CASSTGQSLYQPQHF. V usage is TRBV19 and J usage is TRBJ1-5; maybe TRBD1 (6 bases). The CDR3 is 15 amino acids. The germline CDR1 and CDR2 sequences are LNHDA and SQIVND (reference sequence). The V and J ends lost 4 bases and 5 bases respectively, with 15 bases between them.

This clonotype was observed at least ten times. The genes are TRBV6-2 or TRBV6-3 and TRBJ2-7; no clear D. CDR3 length equals 13 residues. V lost 6 bases to trimming and J lost 5 bases, with 14 bases between them. The germline V gene encodes CDR1 MNHEY and CDR2 SVGEGT. The CDR3 nucleotides are TGTGCCAGCAGGTCTCCAGGTTATCACGAGCAGTACTTC. Amino acid sequence: CASRSPGYHEQYF.

Many counts were recorded for this clonotype. The chain is built from TRBV29-1 and TRBJ1-5; TRBD1 matches 7 bases. V was clipped by 4 bases and J by 1 base; unmatched bases: 7. The CDR3 extends over 15 amino acids. The germline V gene encodes CDR1 SQVTM and CDR2 ANQGSEA. This CDR3 reads CSVVTQGGSNQPQHF. The CDR3, as DNA: TGCAGCGTTGTAACCCAGGGGGGGAGCAATCAGCCCCAGCATTTT.

The chain combines TRBV28 with TRBJ2-3; 13 bases are shared with TRBD2. Trimming removed 6 bases from V and 0 bases from J; junction bases left unmatched: 6. CDR1 and CDR2 from the germline V gene are MDHEN and SYDVKM. The CDR3 has 17 residues. The CDR3 DNA is TGTGCCAGCAGCCCCGGGACTAGCGGGGCCAGCACAGATACGCAGTATTTT. This translates into CASSPGTSGASTDTQYF.

To note about this clonotype: This clone may be a read error of a much larger clone one base away. This chain links TRBV13 with TRBJ2-5; D unresolved. The V end lost 1 base, the J end lost 0 bases, and 6 bases lay between the germline ends. This CDR3 contains 14 residues. CDR1 and CDR2 from the germline V gene are PRHDT and FYEKMQ (reference sequence). The DNA for the CDR3 is TGTGCCAGCAGCTTAGCCACAGACCAAGAGACCCAGTACTTC. It codes for CASSLATDQETQYF.